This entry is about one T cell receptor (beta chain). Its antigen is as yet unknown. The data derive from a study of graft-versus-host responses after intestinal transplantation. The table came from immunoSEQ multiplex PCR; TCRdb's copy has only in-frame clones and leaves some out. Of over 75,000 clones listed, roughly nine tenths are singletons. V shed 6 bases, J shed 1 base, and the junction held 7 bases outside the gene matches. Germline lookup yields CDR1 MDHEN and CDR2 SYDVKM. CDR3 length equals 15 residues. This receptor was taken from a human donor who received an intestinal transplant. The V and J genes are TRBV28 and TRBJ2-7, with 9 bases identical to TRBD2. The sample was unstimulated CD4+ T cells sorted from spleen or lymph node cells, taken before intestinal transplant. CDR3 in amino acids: CASSYGTSKSYEQYF. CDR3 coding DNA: TGTGCCAGCAGCTATGGGACTAGCAAGTCCTACGAGCAGTACTTC.